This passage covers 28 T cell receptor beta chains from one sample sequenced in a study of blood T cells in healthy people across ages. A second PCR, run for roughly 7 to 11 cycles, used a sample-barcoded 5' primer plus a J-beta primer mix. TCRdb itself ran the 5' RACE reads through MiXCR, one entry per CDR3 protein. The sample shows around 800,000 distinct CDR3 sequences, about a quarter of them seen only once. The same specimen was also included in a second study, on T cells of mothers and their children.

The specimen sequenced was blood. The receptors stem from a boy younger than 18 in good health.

The CDR3 DNA sequence: TGCAGTGCTAGAGGGGTGGGCTCATCTGGGGCCAACGTCCTGACTTTC. It yields the protein CSARGVGSSGANVLTF. V usage is TRBV20-1 and J usage is TRBJ2-6; D gene unclear. V lost 1 base, J lost 1 base, and 11 bases lay in between. CDR3 size: 16 residues. The germline V gene has CDR1 DFQATT and CDR2 SNEGSKA (reference sequence).

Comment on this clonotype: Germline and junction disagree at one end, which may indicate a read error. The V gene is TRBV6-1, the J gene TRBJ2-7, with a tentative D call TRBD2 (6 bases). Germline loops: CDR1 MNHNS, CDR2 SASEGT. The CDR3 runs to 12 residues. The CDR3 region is CASRRDSHEQYF. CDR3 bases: TGTGCCAGCAGACGGGACTCCCACGAGCAGTACTTC.

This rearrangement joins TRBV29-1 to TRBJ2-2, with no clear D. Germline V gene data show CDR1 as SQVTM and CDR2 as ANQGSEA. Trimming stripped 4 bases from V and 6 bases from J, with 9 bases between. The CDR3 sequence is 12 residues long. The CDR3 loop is CSVVPGPGELFF. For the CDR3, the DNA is TGCAGCGTTGTGCCCGGCCCCGGGGAGCTGTTTTTT.

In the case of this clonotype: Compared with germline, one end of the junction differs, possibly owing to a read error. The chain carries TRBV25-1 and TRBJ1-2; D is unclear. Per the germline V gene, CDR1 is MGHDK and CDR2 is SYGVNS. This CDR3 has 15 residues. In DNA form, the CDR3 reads TGTGTCAGCAGTGGAATTTCGGATTTTAACTATGGCTACACCTTC. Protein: CVSSGISDFNYGYTF.

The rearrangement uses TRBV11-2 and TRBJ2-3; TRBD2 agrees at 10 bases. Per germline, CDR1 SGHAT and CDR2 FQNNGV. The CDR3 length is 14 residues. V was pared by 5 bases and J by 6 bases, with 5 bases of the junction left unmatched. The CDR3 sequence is CASSQISGGDTQYF. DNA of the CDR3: TGTGCCAGCAGCCAGATTAGCGGGGGGGATACGCAGTATTTT.

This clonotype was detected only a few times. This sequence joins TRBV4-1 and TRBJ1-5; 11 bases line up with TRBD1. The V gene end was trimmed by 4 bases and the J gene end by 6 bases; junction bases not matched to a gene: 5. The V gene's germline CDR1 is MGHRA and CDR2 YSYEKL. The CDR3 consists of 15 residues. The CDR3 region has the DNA TGCGCCAGCAGCCTGGACAGGGGGCTAAGTCAGCCCCAGCATTTT. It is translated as CASSLDRGLSQPQHF.

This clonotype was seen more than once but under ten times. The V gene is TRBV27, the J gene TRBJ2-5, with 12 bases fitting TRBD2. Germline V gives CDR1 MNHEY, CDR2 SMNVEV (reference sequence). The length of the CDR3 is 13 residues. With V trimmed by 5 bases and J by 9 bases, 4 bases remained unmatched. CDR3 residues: CASSTLAGGAQYF. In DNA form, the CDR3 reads TGTGCCAGCAGTACCCTAGCGGGAGGGGCCCAGTACTTC.

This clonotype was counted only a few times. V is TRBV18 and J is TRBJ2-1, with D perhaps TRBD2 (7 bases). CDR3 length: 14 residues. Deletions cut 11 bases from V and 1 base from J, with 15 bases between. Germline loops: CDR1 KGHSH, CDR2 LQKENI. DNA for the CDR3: TGTGCCGGCGGCGCGGGGGCATCCTACAATGAGCAGTTCTTC. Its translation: CAGGAGASYNEQFF.

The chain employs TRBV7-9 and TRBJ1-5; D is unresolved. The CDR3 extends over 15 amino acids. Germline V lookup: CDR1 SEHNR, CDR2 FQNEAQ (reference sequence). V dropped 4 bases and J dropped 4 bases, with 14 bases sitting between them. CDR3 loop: CASSSDLIANQPQHF. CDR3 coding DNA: TGTGCCAGCAGCTCGGACCTAATAGCAAATCAGCCCCAGCATTTT. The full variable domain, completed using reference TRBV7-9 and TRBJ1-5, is DTGVSQNPRHKITKRGQNVTFRCDPISEHNRLYWYRQTLGQGPEFLTYFQNEAQLEKSRLLSDRFSAERPKGSFSTLEIQRTEQGDSAMYLCASSSDLIANQPQHFGDGTRLSIL.

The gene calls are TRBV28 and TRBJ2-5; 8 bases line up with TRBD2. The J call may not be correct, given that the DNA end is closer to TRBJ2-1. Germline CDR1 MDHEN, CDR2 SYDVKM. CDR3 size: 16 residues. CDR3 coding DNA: TGTGCCAGCAGTGTTCCGGGGGGCGGGGGGTTCTATGAGCAGTTCTTC. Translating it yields CASSVPGGGGFYEQFF.

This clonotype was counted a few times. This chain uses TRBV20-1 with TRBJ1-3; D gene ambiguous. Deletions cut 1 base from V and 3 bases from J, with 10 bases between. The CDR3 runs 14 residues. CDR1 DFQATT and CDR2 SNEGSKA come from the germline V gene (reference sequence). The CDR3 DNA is TGCAGTGCTAGAGTTGGAATCTTTGGAAACACCATATATTTT. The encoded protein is CSARVGIFGNTIYF.

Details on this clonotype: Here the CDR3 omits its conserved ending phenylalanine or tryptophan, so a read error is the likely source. CDR3 sequence: CSANPGLSAKNIQYL. The CDR3, as DNA: TGCAGTGCAAACCCGGGACTCTCAGCCAAAAACATTCAGTACCTC. The chain links TRBV20-1 to TRBJ2-4; perhaps TRBD2 as D (6 bases). The CDR3 consists of 15 residues. Trimming removed 6 bases at V and 0 bases at J, with 15 bases between. Looked up from germline, CDR1 is DFQATT and CDR2 is SNEGSKA (reference sequence).

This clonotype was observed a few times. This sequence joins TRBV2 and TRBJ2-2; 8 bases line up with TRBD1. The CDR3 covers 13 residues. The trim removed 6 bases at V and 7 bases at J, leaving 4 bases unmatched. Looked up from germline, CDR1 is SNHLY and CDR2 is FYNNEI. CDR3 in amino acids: CASRTDRGGELFF. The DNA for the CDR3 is TGTGCCAGCAGAACAGACAGGGGCGGGGAGCTGTTTTTT.

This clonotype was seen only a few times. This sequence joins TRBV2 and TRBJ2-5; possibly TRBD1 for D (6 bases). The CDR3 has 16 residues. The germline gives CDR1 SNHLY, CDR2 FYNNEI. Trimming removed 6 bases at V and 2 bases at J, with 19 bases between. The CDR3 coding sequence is TGTGCCAGCAGAATGGGGCCGACAGGCGCTCAAGAGACCCAGTACTTC. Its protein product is CASRMGPTGAQETQYF.

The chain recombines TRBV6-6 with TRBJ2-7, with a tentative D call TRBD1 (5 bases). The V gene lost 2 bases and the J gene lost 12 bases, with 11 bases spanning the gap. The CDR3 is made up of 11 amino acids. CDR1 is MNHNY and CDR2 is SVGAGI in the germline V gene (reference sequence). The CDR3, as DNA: TGTGCCAGCAGTTACACAGGACGGCGGTACTTC. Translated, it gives CASSYTGRRYF.

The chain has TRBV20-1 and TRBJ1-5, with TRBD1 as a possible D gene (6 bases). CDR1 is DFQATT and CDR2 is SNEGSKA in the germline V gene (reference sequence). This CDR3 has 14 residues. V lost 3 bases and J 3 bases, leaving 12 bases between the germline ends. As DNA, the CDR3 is TGCAGTGCTAGGACAGGAAGGGTCAATCAGCCCCAGCATTTT. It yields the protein CSARTGRVNQPQHF.

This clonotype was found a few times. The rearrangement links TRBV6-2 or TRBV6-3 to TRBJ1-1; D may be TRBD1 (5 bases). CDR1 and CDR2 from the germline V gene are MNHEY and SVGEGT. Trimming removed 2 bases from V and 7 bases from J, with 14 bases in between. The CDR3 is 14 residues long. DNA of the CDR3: TGTGCCAGCAGTTACCCTTTGGGGCGAGGTGAAGCTTTCTTT. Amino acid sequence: CASSYPLGRGEAFF.

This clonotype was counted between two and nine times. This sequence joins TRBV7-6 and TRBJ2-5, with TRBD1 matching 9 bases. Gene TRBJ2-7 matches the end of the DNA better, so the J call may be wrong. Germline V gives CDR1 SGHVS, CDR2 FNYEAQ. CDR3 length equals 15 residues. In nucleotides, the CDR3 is TGTGCCAGCAGCCCACAGGGGGCGTTTGTATACGAGCAGTACTTC. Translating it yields CASSPQGAFVYEQYF.

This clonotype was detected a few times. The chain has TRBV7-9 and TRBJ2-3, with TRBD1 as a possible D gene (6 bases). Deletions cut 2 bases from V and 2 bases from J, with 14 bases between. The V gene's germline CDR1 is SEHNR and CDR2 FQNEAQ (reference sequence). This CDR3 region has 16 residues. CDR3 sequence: CASSLQDRGLTDTQYF. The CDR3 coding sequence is TGTGCCAGCAGCTTACAGGACAGAGGGCTCACAGATACGCAGTATTTT.

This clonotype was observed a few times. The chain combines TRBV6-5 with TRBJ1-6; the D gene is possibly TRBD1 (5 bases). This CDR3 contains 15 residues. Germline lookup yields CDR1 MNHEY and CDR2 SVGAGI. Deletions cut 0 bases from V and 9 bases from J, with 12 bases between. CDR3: CASSYSILGGSPLHF. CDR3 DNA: TGTGCCAGCAGTTACTCGATACTCGGGGGTTCACCCCTCCACTTT.

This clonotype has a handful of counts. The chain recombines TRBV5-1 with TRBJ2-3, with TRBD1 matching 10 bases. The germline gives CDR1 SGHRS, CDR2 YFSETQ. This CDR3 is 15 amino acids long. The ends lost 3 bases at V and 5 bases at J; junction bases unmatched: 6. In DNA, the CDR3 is TGCGCCAGCAGCTCCGGGACAGGGGTTTTAGATACGCAGTATTTT. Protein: CASSSGTGVLDTQYF.

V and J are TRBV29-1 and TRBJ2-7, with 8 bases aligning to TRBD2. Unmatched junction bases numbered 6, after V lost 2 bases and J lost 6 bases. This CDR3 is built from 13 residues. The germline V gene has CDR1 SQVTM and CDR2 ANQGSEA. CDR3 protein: CSVERGGGREQYF. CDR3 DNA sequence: TGCAGCGTTGAACGGGGCGGGGGGCGCGAGCAGTACTTC.

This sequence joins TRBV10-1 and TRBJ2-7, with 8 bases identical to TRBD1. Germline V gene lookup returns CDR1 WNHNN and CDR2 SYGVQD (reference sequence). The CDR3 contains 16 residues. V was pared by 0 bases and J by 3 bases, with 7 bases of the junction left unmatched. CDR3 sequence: CASSESSRQGCYEQYF. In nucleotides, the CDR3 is TGCGCCAGCAGTGAGTCCTCTAGACAGGGGTGCTACGAGCAGTACTTC.

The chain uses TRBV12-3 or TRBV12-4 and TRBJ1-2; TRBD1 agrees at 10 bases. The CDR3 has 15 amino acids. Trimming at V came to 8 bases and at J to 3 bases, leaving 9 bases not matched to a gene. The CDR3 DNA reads TGTGCCAGCCACATAGGACAGGGGGATTACTATGGCTACACCTTC. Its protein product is CASHIGQGDYYGYTF.

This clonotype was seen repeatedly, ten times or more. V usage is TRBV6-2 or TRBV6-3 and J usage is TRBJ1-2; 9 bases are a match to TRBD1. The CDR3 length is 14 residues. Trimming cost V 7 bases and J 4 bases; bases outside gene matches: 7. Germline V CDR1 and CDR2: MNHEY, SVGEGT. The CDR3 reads CASTPGQGIYGYTF. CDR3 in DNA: TGTGCCAGCACGCCGGGACAGGGAATCTATGGCTACACCTTC.

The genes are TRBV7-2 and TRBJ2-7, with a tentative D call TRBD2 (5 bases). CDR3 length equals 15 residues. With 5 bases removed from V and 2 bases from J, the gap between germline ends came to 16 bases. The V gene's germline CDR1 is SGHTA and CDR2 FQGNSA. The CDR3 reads CASSLLVLPTYEQYF. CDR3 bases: TGTGCCAGCAGCCTACTAGTCCTACCGACCTACGAGCAGTACTTC.

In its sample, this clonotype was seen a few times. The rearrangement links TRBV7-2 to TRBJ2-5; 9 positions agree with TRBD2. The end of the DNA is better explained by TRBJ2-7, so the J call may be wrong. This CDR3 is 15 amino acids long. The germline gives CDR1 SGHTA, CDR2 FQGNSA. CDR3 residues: CASSLGLAVSYEQYF. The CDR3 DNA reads TGTGCCAGCAGCTTAGGACTAGCGGTTTCCTACGAGCAGTACTTC.

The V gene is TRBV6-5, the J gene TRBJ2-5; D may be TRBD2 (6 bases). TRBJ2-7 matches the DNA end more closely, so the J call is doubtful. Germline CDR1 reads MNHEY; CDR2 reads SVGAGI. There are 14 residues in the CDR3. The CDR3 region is CATSRGGAVHEQYF. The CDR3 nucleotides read TGTGCCACTAGCCGTGGAGGGGCGGTACACGAGCAGTACTTC.